This record covers a single TCR beta chain. Germline V gene data show CDR1 as SNHLY and CDR2 as FYNNEI. V lost 6 bases, J lost 4 bases, and 9 bases lay in between. The CDR3 covers 12 residues. The sample originates from a study of CD8+CD57+ T cells in acquired aplastic anemia. Patients sequenced had flow cytometry evidence of CD8+CD57+ cell expansion. Profiles of TCR beta VDJ and CDR3 were generated from a genomic DNA template. MiXCR, applied by TCRdb to the reads, yields one record per CDR3 protein. Of approximately 58,000 distinct CDR3 sequences listed, around 57% are singletons. The sequencing input was sorted CD4+, CD8+, or CD8+CD57+ T cells (not recorded which) from PBMCs. V usage is TRBV2 and J usage is TRBJ2-5; D unresolved. The source is a human donor with aplastic anemia. The CDR3 region has the DNA TGTGCCAGCAGCGGACCGGGAGAGACCCAGTACTTC. It yields the protein CASSGPGETQYF.